The sequence of this TCR beta chain was determined in a study of T cell responses to AZD1222 COVID-19 vaccine. Overall study context: Pooling covered second doses at about 4 or about 12 weeks.

Broader study findings: Nearly half of spike-specific TCRs reportedly go after variant regions that carry no mutations. At baseline, seropositivity was found in only a handful of AZD1222 recipients.

Concerning this clone itself: No antigen is known for it.

Profiling relied on immunoSEQ multiplex PCR, and the TCRdb table lists in-frame clones only, not all of them. The table has about 120,000 clones, approximately 87% seen once. CDR3 length: 14 residues. Per the germline V gene, CDR1 is SGDLS and CDR2 is YYNGEE. The ends lost 3 bases at V and 8 bases at J; junction bases unmatched: 7. The chain combines TRBV9 with TRBJ1-4; TRBD1 agrees at 7 bases. The receptor comes from an adult in good health. Specimen: peripheral blood, collected on day 0 of AZD1222 vaccination. For the CDR3, the DNA is TGTGCCAGCAGCGCGTCCGGGACAGTCGAAAAACTGTTTTTT. It translates to CASSASGTVEKLFF.